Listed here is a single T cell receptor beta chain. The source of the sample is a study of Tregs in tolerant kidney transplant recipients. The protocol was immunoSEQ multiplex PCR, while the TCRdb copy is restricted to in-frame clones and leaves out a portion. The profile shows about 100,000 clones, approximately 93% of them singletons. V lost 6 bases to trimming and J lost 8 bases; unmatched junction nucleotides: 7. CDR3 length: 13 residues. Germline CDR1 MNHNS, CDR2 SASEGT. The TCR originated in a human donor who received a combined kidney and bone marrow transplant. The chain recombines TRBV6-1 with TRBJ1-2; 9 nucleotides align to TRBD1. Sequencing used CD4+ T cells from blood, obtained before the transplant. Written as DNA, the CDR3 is TGTGCCAGCAGGGACAGGGGACTGCGGGGCTACACCTTC. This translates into CASRDRGLRGYTF.